The TCR beta chain under discussion was sequenced for a study of T cells in Graves' hyperthyroidism and ophthalmopathy. RNA transcripts were the template for amplifying TCR beta CDR3 regions. TCR CDR3 underwent first-round RT-PCR with the HTBI primer set. Using its own MiXCR run on the multiplex PCR reads, TCRdb lists one record per CDR3 protein. Here the sample spans approximately 330,000 distinct CDR3 sequences, roughly 18% being singletons. Germline V gene lookup returns CDR1 GTSNPN and CDR2 SVGIG (reference sequence). V lost 0 bases to trimming and J lost 7 bases, with 12 bases between them. The CDR3 runs 13 residues. The table lists this clonotype with many counts.

The receptor was derived from a woman between 50 and 59 years old with Graves' hyperthyroidism. The rearrangement uses TRBV30 and TRBJ1-2; D might be TRBD1 (5 bases). The sample consisted of blood. DNA for the CDR3: TGTGCCTGGAGTGTGGGGCAGGGATTTGGCTACACCTTC. Protein: CAWSVGQGFGYTF.